This T cell receptor (beta chain) was profiled in a study of T cells after posttransplantation cyclophosphamide. Broader study findings: Later blood repertoires were often dominated by clones from the donor CD8+ memory compartment. Blood and skin or GI T cell repertoires showed limited TRB overlap.

The CDR3 runs 14 residues. CDR1 and CDR2 (germline): SQVTM, ANQGSEA. V dropped 4 bases and J dropped 4 bases, with 14 bases sitting between them. Sequencing was performed with immunoSEQ multiplex PCR; in TCRdb, only in-frame clones are kept and a portion is missing. The data contain roughly 19,000 clones, approximately 92% of them seen just once; the ten biggest clones take up about 1.8%. Controls had myeloablative marrow grafts with methotrexate and calcineurin inhibitor, sampled at 1 year. Concerning this clone: Its antigen is currently unknown.

The sample in question was PBMCs, obtained roughly 350 days after allogeneic stem cell transplant with calcineurin inhibitor and methotrexate. This clonotype originated in a female patient aged 30 to 40 who received an allogeneic stem cell transplant from an unrelated donor, was CMV-positive, and had acute and chronic GVHD. Some of the T cells might come from the graft donor. This sequence joins TRBV29-1 and TRBJ1-3, with D maybe TRBD1 (5 bases). CDR3 sequence (DNA): TGCAGCGTTGTGGGGGGACCATCGGGAAACACCATATATTTT. It is translated as CSVVGGPSGNTIYF.